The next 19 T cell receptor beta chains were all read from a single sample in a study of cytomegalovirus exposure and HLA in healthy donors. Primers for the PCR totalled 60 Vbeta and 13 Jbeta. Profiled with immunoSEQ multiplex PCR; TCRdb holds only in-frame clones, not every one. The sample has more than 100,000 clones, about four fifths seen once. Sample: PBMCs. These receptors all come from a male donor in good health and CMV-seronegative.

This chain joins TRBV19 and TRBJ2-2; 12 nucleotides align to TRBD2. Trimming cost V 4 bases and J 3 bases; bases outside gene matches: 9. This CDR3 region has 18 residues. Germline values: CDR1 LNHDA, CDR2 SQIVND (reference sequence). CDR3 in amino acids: CASSSSSGGAVYTGELFF. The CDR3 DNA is TGTGCCAGTAGTAGCTCTAGCGGGGGGGCTGTCTACACCGGGGAGCTGTTTTTT. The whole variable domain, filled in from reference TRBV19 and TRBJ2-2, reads DGGITQSPKYLFRKEGQNVTLSCEQNLNHDAMYWYRQDPGQGLRLIYYSQIVNDFQKGDIAEGYSVSREKKESFPLTVTSAQKNPTAFYLCASSSSSGGAVYTGELFFGEGSRLTVL.

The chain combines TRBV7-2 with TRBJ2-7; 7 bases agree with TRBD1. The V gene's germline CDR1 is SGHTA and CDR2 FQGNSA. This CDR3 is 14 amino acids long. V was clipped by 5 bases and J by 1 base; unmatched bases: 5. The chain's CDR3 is CASSPRTGSYEQYF. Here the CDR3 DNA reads TGTGCCAGCAGCCCACGGACAGGTTCCTACGAGCAGTACTTC.

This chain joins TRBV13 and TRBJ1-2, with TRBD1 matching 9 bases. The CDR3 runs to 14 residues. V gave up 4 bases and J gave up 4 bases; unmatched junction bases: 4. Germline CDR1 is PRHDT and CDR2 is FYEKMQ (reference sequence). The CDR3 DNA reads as TGTGCCAGCAGCTCGGACAGGGGAACCTATGGCTACACCTTC. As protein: CASSSDRGTYGYTF.

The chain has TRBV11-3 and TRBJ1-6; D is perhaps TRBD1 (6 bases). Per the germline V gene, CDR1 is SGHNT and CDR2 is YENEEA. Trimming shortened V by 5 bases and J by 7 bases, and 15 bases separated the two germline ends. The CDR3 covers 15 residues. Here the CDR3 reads CASSPPTGGNSPLHF. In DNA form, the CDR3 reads TGTGCCAGCAGCCCCCCGACAGGAGGAAATTCACCCCTCCACTTT. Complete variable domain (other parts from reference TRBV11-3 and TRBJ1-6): EAGVVQSPRYKIIEKKQPVAFWCNPISGHNTLYWYLQNLGQGPELLIRYENEEAVDDSQLPKDRFSAERLKGVDSTLKIQPAELGDSAVYLCASSPPTGGNSPLHFGNGTRLTVT.

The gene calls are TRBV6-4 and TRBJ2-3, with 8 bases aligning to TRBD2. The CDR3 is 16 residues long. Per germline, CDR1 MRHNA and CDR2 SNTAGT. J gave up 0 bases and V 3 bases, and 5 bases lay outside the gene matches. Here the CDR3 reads CASSELAASSTDTQYF. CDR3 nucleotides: TGTGCCAGCAGTGAACTAGCGGCATCTAGCACAGATACGCAGTATTTT.

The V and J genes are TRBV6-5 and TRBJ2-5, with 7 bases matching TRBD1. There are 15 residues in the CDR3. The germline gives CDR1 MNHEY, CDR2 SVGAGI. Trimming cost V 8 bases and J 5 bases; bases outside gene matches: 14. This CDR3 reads CASGEGGYRDETQYF. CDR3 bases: TGTGCCAGCGGGGAAGGGGGCTACAGAGATGAGACCCAGTACTTC.

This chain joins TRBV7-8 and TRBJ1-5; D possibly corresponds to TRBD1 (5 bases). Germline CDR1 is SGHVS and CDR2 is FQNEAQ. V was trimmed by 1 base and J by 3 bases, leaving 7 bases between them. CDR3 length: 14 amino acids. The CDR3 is CASSLGGVNQPQHF. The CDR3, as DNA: TGTGCCAGCAGCTTAGGGGGGGTCAATCAGCCCCAGCATTTT. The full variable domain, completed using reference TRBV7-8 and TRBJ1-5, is GAGVSQSPRYKVAKRGQDVALRCDPISGHVSLFWYQQALGQGPEFLTYFQNEAQLDKSGLPSDRFFAERPEGSVSTLKIQRTQQEDSAVYLCASSLGGVNQPQHFGDGTRLSIL.

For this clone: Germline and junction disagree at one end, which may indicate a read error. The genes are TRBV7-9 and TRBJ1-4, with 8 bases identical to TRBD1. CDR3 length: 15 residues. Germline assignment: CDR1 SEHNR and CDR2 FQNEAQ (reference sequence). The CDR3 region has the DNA TGTTCCAGCAGCTTAGGACAGGGAACTAATGAAAAACTGTTTTTT. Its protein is CSSSLGQGTNEKLFF.

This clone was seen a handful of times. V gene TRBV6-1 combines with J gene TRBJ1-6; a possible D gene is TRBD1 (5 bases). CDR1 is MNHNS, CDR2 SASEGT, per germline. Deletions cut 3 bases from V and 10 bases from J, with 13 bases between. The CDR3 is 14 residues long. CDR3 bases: TGTGCCAGCAGTGAGCGGGGAGGGGACTCACCCCTCCACTTT. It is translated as CASSERGGDSPLHF.

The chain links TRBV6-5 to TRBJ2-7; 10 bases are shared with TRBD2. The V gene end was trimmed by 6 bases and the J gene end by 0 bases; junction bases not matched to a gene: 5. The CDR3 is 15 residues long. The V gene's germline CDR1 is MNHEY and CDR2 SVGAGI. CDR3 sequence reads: CASSILAGLSYEQYF. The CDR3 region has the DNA TGTGCCAGCAGCATACTAGCGGGGCTCTCCTACGAGCAGTACTTC.

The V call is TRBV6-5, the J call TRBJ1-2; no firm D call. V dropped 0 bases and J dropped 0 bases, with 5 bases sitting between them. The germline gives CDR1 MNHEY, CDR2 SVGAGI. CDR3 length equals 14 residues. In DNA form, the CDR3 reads TGTGCCAGCAGTTACTCCAACTCTAACTATGGCTACACCTTC. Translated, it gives CASSYSNSNYGYTF.

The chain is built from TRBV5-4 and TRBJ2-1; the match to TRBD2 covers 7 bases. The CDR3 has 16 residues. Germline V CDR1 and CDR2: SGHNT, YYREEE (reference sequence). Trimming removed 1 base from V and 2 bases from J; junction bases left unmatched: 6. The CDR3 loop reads CASSLSSGGAYNEQFF. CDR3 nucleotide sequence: TGTGCCAGCAGCTTGTCTTCGGGGGGAGCCTACAATGAGCAGTTCTTC.

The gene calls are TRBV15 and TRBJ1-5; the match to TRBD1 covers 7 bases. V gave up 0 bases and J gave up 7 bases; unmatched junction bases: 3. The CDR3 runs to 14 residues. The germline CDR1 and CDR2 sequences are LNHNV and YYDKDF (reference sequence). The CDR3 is CATSRDLDRQPQHF. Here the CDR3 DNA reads TGTGCCACCAGCAGAGATCTGGACAGGCAGCCCCAGCATTTT.

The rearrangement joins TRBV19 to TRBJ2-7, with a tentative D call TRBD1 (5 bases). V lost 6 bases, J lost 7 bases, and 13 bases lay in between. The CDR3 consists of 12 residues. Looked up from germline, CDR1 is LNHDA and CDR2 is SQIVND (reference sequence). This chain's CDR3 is CASSPGLGEQYF. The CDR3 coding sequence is TGTGCCAGTAGCCCAGGGTTAGGAGAGCAGTACTTC.

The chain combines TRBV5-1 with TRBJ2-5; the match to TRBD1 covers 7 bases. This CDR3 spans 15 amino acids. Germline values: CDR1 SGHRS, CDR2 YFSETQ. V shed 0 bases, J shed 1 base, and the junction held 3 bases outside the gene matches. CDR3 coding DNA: TGCGCCAGCAGCTTGGATCCAGGGGGCCAAGAGACCCAGTACTTC. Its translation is CASSLDPGGQETQYF.

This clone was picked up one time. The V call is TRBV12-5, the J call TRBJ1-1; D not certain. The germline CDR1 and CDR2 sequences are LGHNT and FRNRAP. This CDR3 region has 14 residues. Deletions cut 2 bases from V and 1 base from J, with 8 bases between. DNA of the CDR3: TGTGCTAGTGGTTTGCTGAGCCCGAACACTGAAGCTTTCTTT. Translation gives CASGLLSPNTEAFF.

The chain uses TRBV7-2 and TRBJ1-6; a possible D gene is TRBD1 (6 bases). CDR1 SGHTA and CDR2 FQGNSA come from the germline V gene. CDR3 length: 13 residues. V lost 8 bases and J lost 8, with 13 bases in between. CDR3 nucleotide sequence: TGTGCCAGCCGAGGGACAAGTGATTCACCCCTCCACTTT. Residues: CASRGTSDSPLHF.

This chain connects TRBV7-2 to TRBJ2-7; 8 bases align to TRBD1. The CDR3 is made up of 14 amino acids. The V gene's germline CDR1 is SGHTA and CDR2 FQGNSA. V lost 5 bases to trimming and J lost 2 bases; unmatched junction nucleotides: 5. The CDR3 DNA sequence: TGTGCCAGCAGCCCACGACAGGGGCCCTACGAGCAGTACTTC. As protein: CASSPRQGPYEQYF.

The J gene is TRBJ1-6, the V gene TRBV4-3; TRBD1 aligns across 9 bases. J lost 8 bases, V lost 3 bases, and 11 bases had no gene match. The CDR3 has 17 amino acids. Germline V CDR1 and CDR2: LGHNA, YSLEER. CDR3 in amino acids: CASSQEADRGWHSPLHF. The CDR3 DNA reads TGCGCCAGCAGCCAGGAGGCGGACAGGGGTTGGCATTCACCCCTCCACTTT.